Listed below are T cell receptor beta chains from one sample, sequenced in a study of vaccination and CD4 T cells after COVID-19. Using its own MiXCR run on the PCR reads, TCRdb lists one record per CDR3 protein. The sample holds some 9,900 distinct CDR3 sequences, about 30% seen once. Their target antigens are unknown. The input for sequencing was CD4+ T cells from blood, cultured in vitro, taken after SARS-CoV-2 vaccination. The receptors derive from a human donor who had recovered from COVID-19. Both conserved end residues are part of each CDR3. The D gene is left open where the match is weak. Some rows mark clone size as missing; the rest say once, few, many or name a class of expanded clone.

v_call	d_call	clone_size	j_call	cdr3_nt	cdr3_aa
TRBV6-1	TRBD1	few	TRBJ2-1	TGTGCCAGCACAACAGATCGCCTCAGGGGGTCGGGTGAGCAGTTCTTC	CASTTDRLRGSGEQFF
TRBV28	-	-	TRBJ2-1	TGTGCCAGCAATGGGTACCCTTCCTACAATGAGCAGTTCTTC	CASNGYPSYNEQFF
TRBV11-2	-	-	TRBJ2-1	TGTGCCAGCAGCTTACCTCCCCGGGAGTGGCAGTTCTTC	CASSLPPREWQFF
TRBV5-1	-	-	TRBJ2-1	TGCGCCAGCAGTGAGGCAGGGTTCCAGTACAATGAGCAGTTCTTC	CASSEAGFQYNEQFF
TRBV11-3	-	-	TRBJ2-1	TGTGCCAGCAGCCCCGATGGTCGGGGCGGGATCGATGAGCAGTTCTTC	CASSPDGRGGIDEQFF
TRBV20-1	TRBD2	-	TRBJ2-1	TGCAGTGCTAGTTCTAGCGGGAAAAGGTCCTACAATGAGCAGTTCTTC	CSASSSGKRSYNEQFF
TRBV6-1	-	-	TRBJ2-1	TGTGCCAGCAGTGAGACGACCCGGGTAACTAACTACAATGAGCAGTTCTTC	CASSETTRVTNYNEQFF
TRBV7-2	-	-	TRBJ1-2	TGTGCCAGCAGCTTAGCGGGGGGGGCCGCCTCTTGGGGCTACACCTTC	CASSLAGGAASWGYTF
TRBV20-1	-	few	TRBJ2-5	TGCAGTGCTAGCCTTACGGGGCAAGAGACCCAGTACTTC	CSASLTGQETQYF
TRBV11-2	TRBD2	-	TRBJ2-7	TGTGCCAGCAGCCAACGGGGGGGTTCCTACGAGCAGTACTTC	CASSQRGGSYEQYF
TRBV29-1	-	-	TRBJ1-4	TGCAGCGTTGCCGGGGTACGGGCGGGACTGTTTTTT	CSVAGVRAGLFF
TRBV5-1	-	-	TRBJ2-1	TGCGCCAGCTTTCAGGATAGCTCCTACAATGAGCAGTTCTTC	CASFQDSSYNEQFF
TRBV4-3	TRBD2	-	TRBJ2-3	TGCGCCAGCAGCCAAGGGACTAGCGGGAGGGCCGTAGATACGCAGTATTTT	CASSQGTSGRAVDTQYF
TRBV6-2/TRBV6-3	TRBD1	few	TRBJ2-2	TGTGCCAGCAGTAAGGTACAGGGGTCCCCCCTTCACACCGGGGAGCTGTTTTTT	CASSKVQGSPLHTGELFF
TRBV28	-	-	TRBJ1-2	TGTGCCAGCACAGGACAGCCTTACCGGGGCTACACCTTC	CASTGQPYRGYTF
TRBV7-9	-	-	TRBJ2-7	TGTGCCAGCAGCTTAGGGACAGGGAGGGCCACCCAGCAGTACTTC	CASSLGTGRATQQYF
TRBV19	-	-	TRBJ1-2	TGTGCCAGCCACGGGCGGGGGGCTTCAGGCTACACCTTC	CASHGRGASGYTF
TRBV27	-	medium-sized	TRBJ1-5	TGTGCCAGCAGAAGCCCGGGGGGGGGGCGCAGTCAGCCCCAGCATTTT	CASRSPGGGRSQPQHF
TRBV7-2	-	-	TRBJ1-5	TGTGCCAGCAACCTACCAGGGGCTTGGGTTCAGCCCCAGCATTTT	CASNLPGAWVQPQHF
TRBV7-8	TRBD1	-	TRBJ1-2	TGTGCCAGCAGCTTAAGGCCCACAGGGGGGCAATCTGTGGATGGCTACACCTTC	CASSLRPTGGQSVDGYTF
TRBV19	-	-	TRBJ2-1	TGTGCCAGTAGTATAGATCCCCCTTTCAATGAGCAGTTCTTC	CASSIDPPFNEQFF
TRBV27	TRBD2	few	TRBJ2-2	TGTGCCAGCAGCGCCGGGACTAGCGGATACACCGGGGAGCTGTTTTTT	CASSAGTSGYTGELFF
TRBV19	-	few	TRBJ2-7	TGTGCCAGTAGTACCCGACAGGTTACCGAGCAGTACTTC	CASSTRQVTEQYF
TRBV19	TRBD1	-	TRBJ2-7	TGTGCCAGTAGTCAAGACAGGGTGCCTGGGGAGCAGTACTTC	CASSQDRVPGEQYF
TRBV24-1	-	-	TRBJ2-7	TGTGCCACCAGTGACCCTTCAGGGGAGACCTACGAGCAGTACTTC	CATSDPSGETYEQYF
TRBV19	-	-	TRBJ1-6	TGTGCCAGTAGTACCCCGCCCGGGAGCTCCTATAATTCACCCCTCCACTTT	CASSTPPGSSYNSPLHF
TRBV28	-	few	TRBJ2-4	TGTGCCAGCAGTACCCGGACAGCTCTAGCCAAAAACATTCAGTACTTC	CASSTRTALAKNIQYF
TRBV4-1	-	-	TRBJ2-2	TGCGCCAGCAGCCAAAGCGTCGGGAACACCGGGGAGCTGTTTTTT	CASSQSVGNTGELFF
TRBV6-5	TRBD1	few	TRBJ1-4	TGTGCCAGCAGTTACACAGGGGCGCTGGGTGAAAAACTGTTTTTT	CASSYTGALGEKLFF
TRBV27	-	-	TRBJ1-2	TGTGCCAGCAGCAAGGGGCAGACCTATGGCTACACCTTC	CASSKGQTYGYTF
TRBV6-1	-	-	TRBJ1-2	TGTGCCAGCACCCTTTTGGGTCGGACTTCTTCCTATGGCTACACCTTC	CASTLLGRTSSYGYTF
TRBV27	-	few	TRBJ2-2	TGTGCCAGCAGACTCCACGCGGCCGGGGAGCTGTTTTTT	CASRLHAAGELFF
TRBV15	-	-	TRBJ2-6	TGTGCCACCAGCAGAGATCATCCCCGGGGTGTTGGGGGATACTCTGGGGCCAACGTCCTGACTTTC	CATSRDHPRGVGGYSGANVLTF
TRBV7-9	TRBD1	few	TRBJ2-1	TGTGCCAGCAGCCTCAGTTCCGGGACAGGAGAGCAGTTCTTC	CASSLSSGTGEQFF
TRBV21-1	-	-	TRBJ1-2	TGTGCCAGCAGCAAACTTCAGGGGCTGAACTATGGCTACACCTTC	CASSKLQGLNYGYTF
TRBV7-8	TRBD2	-	TRBJ2-2	TGTGCCAGCAGCTTAGCGCCGTTAGCGGGAGTGGTCGGGGAGCTGTTTTTT	CASSLAPLAGVVGELFF
TRBV6-2/TRBV6-3	TRBD1	-	TRBJ1-5	TGTGCCAGCAGCGGGACAGGGGGTAATCAGCCCCAGCATTTT	CASSGTGGNQPQHF
TRBV7-2	TRBD1	-	TRBJ1-2	TGTGCCAGCAGCTTAGAGGGACAGGGGAGGGGCTACACCTTC	CASSLEGQGRGYTF
TRBV27	TRBD2	-	TRBJ2-1	TGTGCCAGCGCTCCGGGGCCGGGACTAGCGGGAGGGTTTGAGCAGTTCTTC	CASAPGPGLAGGFEQFF
TRBV19	-	-	TRBJ2-2	TGTGCCAGTCGAAGACAGGCGAACACCGGGGAGCTGTTTTTT	CASRRQANTGELFF
TRBV19	-	-	TRBJ2-1	TGTGCCAGTAGTCCCCGAAGGGACTATGAGCAGTTCTTC	CASSPRRDYEQFF
TRBV7-2	-	few	TRBJ2-7	TGTGCCAGCAGCTTAGGTCGGTCAGGGACCTACGAGCAGTACTTC	CASSLGRSGTYEQYF
TRBV5-1	TRBD2	-	TRBJ2-7	TGCGCCAGCAGCCTGGGACTAGCGGGAGGGCATGGGGAGCAGTACTTC	CASSLGLAGGHGEQYF
TRBV11-2	-	few	TRBJ2-6	TGTGCCAGCAGCCCCGGGGGCCACGCCGGGGCCAACGTCCTGACTTTC	CASSPGGHAGANVLTF
TRBV7-9	TRBD1	-	TRBJ1-5	TGTGCCAGCAGCTCGAGTAGGGGACAGGGGAATCAGCCCCAGCATTTT	CASSSSRGQGNQPQHF